A single sample is the source of the 9 T cell receptor beta chains below, sequenced in a study of identical twins. TCRdb re-derived calls from the 5' RACE reads in MiXCR, one entry per CDR3 protein. The data show 240,000 or so distinct CDR3 sequences, 10% to 13% seen once. Source material: memory T cells sorted from blood. Receptors originate from a man aged 45 to 65 in good health.

The chain uses TRBV7-2 and TRBJ1-2, with D possibly being TRBD1 (5 bases). The CDR3 consists of 15 residues. V dropped 2 bases and J dropped 3 bases, with 13 bases sitting between them. The germline gives CDR1 SGHTA, CDR2 FQGNSA. In DNA, the CDR3 is TGTGCCAGCAGCTTAAATCCCGCGACAGACTATGGCTACACCTTC. Translation: CASSLNPATDYGYTF. Full variable domain (remainder filled in from reference TRBV7-2 and TRBJ1-2): GAGVSQSPSNKVTEKGKDVELRCDPISGHTALYWYRQSLGQGLEFLIYFQGNSAPDKSGLPSDRFSAERTGGSVSTLTIQRTQQEDSAVYLCASSLNPATDYGYTFGSGTRLTVV.

CDR3 DNA: TGTGCCAGCAGCTTAAGGAGTACGGGGACAGGGCGATCCTACGAGCAGTACTTC. Translation: CASSLRSTGTGRSYEQYF. The chain has TRBV7-3 and TRBJ2-7; 9 positions match TRBD1. The V and J ends lost 1 base and 1 base, in that order; junction bases with no gene match: 11. Germline CDR1 reads SGHTA; CDR2 reads FQGTGA. There are 18 residues in the CDR3.

The sample holds many counts of this clonotype. The V and J genes are TRBV6-2 or TRBV6-3 and TRBJ2-5, with D possibly matching TRBD2 (6 bases). Germline V lookup: CDR1 MNHEY, CDR2 SVGEGT. CDR3 length equals 14 residues. The V end lost 7 bases, the J end lost 2 bases, and 14 bases lay between the germline ends. In DNA, the CDR3 is TGTGCCAGCATTTTCGGGGAGGATCAAGAGACCCAGTACTTC. This sequence encodes CASIFGEDQETQYF.

This clonotype was picked up a small number of times. V usage is TRBV29-1 and J usage is TRBJ2-7; D gene ambiguous. Trimming shortened V by 1 base and J by 2 bases, and 15 bases separated the two germline ends. Germline V gives CDR1 SQVTM, CDR2 ANQGSEA. The CDR3 consists of 15 residues. This CDR3 reads CSVEVRAHATYEQYF. In DNA, the CDR3 is TGCAGCGTTGAAGTCCGCGCCCACGCCACCTACGAGCAGTACTTC.

The chain couples TRBV7-2 to TRBJ2-5; 7 bases match TRBD2. Germline V gives CDR1 SGHTA, CDR2 FQGNSA. The CDR3 length is 13 residues. J lost 5 bases, V lost 2 bases, and 2 bases had no gene match. CDR3: CASSLRRGETQYF. The CDR3 DNA follows: TGTGCCAGCAGCTTAAGGCGGGGGGAGACCCAGTACTTC.

This clonotype was seen many times. Germline and junction disagree at one end, which may indicate a read error. The rearrangement joins TRBV7-2 to TRBJ2-5; D call uncertain. This CDR3 spans 14 amino acids. CDR1 and CDR2 (germline): SGHTA, FQGNSA. As DNA, the CDR3 is TGTGCCAGTAGCTCAGGCCTCATGGGAGAGACCCAGTACTTC. This translates into CASSSGLMGETQYF.

The sample holds one count of this clonotype. The chain employs TRBV5-1 and TRBJ2-5; 10 bases agree with TRBD2. This CDR3 is 14 amino acids long. Trimming removed 2 bases from V and 2 bases from J; junction bases left unmatched: 0. The V gene's germline CDR1 is SGHRS and CDR2 YFSETQ. CDR3 in DNA: TGCGCCAGCAGCTTTAGCGGGAGGCAAGAGACCCAGTACTTC. Amino acid sequence: CASSFSGRQETQYF.

The table lists this clonotype with a few counts. The V and J genes are TRBV4-3 and TRBJ1-1; the match to TRBD1 covers 7 bases. This CDR3 is 13 amino acids long. Looked up from germline, CDR1 is LGHNA and CDR2 is YSLEER. V gave up 1 base and J gave up 11 bases; unmatched junction bases: 7. The CDR3 coding sequence is TGCGCCAGCAGCCAAGCCAACAGGGGCGCGGCTTTCTTT. It yields the protein CASSQANRGAAFF.

The chain employs TRBV4-1 and TRBJ2-1; D ambiguous. Germline V gene data show CDR1 as MGHRA and CDR2 as YSYEKL. The CDR3 runs to 13 residues. Trimming cost V 5 bases and J 6 bases, with 11 bases left between them. This CDR3 is CASSSFLLNEQFF. CDR3 coding DNA: TGCGCCAGCAGCTCGTTCTTGCTCAATGAGCAGTTCTTC.